This TCR beta chain stems from a study of PD-1 blockade in mismatch repair-deficient tumors (dated by TCRdb to 2017 to 2019). Turning to the overall study: Between late 2013 and September 2016, the trial enrolled 86 consecutive patients with some eleven types of mismatch repair-deficient cancer, all of whom had received prior treatment and were progressing. Deep sequencing of TCR CDR3 regions was used to track tumor-associated T cell clones in peripheral blood of patients responding to PD-1 blockade.

The library relied on the immunoSEQ multiplex PCR assay. The table was pulled from immuneACCESS by TCRdb, which kept in-frame rearrangements only. Such tables lose some clones; where checked, under half of the loss comes from unresolved V genes, and the rest has no known cause. The sample table shows some 120,000 clones, and roughly nine tenths are seen once. The top ten constitute about 13% of the sample. Concerning this clone itself: The antigen this receptor binds is unknown. Per-nucleotide qualities are absent, and no much larger clonotype sits a single base away.

The CDR3, from cysteine to phenylalanine, totals 16 residues. Only the CDR3 part of the read is kept: 48 bases, read in frame from the first base. From a lookup of the germline V gene, CDR1 and CDR2 are SGHAT and FQNNGV. The trim is 4 bases for V and 5 bases for J, with a gap of 21 bases between the germline ends. For every enrolled patient, mismatch repair deficiency was confirmed by either polymerase chain reaction or immunohistochemistry. Three patients who responded to pembrolizumab therapy underwent TCR sequencing. The phase II trial prospectively tested pembrolizumab PD-1 blockade in advanced mismatch repair-deficient cancers regardless of tissue of origin. Peripheral blood T cell samples were gathered serially, both before PD-1 blockade started and at multiple time points afterward. Blood sampling times were reported as weeks after the first pembrolizumab dose. Study-level results and caveats: Rapid expansion after pembrolizumab followed by contraction, generally before radiologic responses, was shown by tumor-resident clones, which were often undetectable in blood before treatment.

The clonotype originates from an adult with mismatch repair-deficient cancer. The specimen was peripheral blood, collected 44 weeks after starting pembrolizumab. Recombination linked TRBV11-2 to TRBJ2-7; a weak D assignment points to TRBD1 (5 bases agree). The encoded CDR3 is CASSSKSGSGAHEQYF. Here is the DNA: TGTGCCAGCAGCTCGAAATCCGGGTCTGGGGCCCACGAGCAGTACTTC.